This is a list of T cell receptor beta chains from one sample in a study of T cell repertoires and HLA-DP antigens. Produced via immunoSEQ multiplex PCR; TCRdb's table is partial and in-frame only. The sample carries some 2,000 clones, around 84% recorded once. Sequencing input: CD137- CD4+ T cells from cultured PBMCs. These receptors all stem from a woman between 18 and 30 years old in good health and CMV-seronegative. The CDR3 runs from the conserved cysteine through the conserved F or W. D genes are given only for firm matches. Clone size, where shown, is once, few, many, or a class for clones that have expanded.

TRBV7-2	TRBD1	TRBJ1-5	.	TGTGCCAGCAGCTTAGGGCAGGGGGCGGGTCAGCCCCAGCATTTT	CASSLGQGAGQPQHF
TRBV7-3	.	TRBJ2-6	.	TGTGCCAGCAGCAGGGATCCCCGCGGGGCCAACGTCCTGACTTTC	CASSRDPRGANVLTF
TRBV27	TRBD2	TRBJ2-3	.	TGTGCCAGCAGTCCACGGCACCGACTAGCGGGGTACACAGATACGCAGTATTTT	CASSPRHRLAGYTDTQYF
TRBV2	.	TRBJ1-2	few	TGTGCCAGCAGTGAATCGTCCTATCGCGACTATGGCTACACCTTC	CASSESSYRDYGYTF
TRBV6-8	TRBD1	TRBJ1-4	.	TGTGCCAGCTTCAGGGGGCGGACTGAAAAACTGTTTTTT	CASFRGRTEKLFF
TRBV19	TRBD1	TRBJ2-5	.	TGTGCCAGTAGTCCGATCCGACAGGGTCGAGAGACCCAGTACTTC	CASSPIRQGRETQYF
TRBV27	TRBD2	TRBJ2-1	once	TGTGCCAGCAGTTCGACTAGCCTGAGCTACAATGAGCAGTTCTTC	CASSSTSLSYNEQFF
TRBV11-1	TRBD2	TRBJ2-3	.	TGTGCCAGCAGCTTACACAGCGGGGGCACAGATACGCAGTATTTT	CASSLHSGGTDTQYF
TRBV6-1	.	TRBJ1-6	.	TGTGCCAGCAGAACAGGGAATTCACCCCTCCACTTT	CASRTGNSPLHF
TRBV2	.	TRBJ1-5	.	TGTGCCAGCAGTGAAAACAAAGGTCGGTACGGCAATCAGCCCCAGCATTTT	CASSENKGRYGNQPQHF
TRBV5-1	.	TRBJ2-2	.	TGCGCCAGCAGCTGGGACCGTACCACCGGGGAGCTGTTTTTT	CASSWDRTTGELFF
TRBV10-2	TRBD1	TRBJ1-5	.	TGCGCCAGCAGCTCGGGACAGGCGAATCAGCCCCAGCATTTT	CASSSGQANQPQHF
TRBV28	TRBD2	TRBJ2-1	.	TGTGCCAGCAGACAATCGGGAGGGCCCTTTCATGAGCAGTTCTTC	CASRQSGGPFHEQFF
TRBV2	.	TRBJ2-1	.	TGTGCCAGCAGTGAAGACTTCACGAGCTCCTACAATGAGCAGTTCTTC	CASSEDFTSSYNEQFF
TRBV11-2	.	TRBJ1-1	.	TGTGCCAGCAGCTCTCGAAACCGAGGGGGGGCCTTGAACACTGAAGCTTTCTTT	CASSSRNRGGALNTEAFF
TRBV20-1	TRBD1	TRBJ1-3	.	TGCAGTGCTAATCAGGGGGGTTATGGTCATTTT	CSANQGGYGHF
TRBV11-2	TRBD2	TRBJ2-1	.	TGTGCCAGCAGCTTAGGAAAGAAACTAGCGGGGGTCTCCTACAATGAGCAGTTCTTC	CASSLGKKLAGVSYNEQFF
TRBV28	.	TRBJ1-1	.	TGTGCCAGCAGTTTGGGGGGCTTGAACACTGAAGCTTTCTTT	CASSLGGLNTEAFF
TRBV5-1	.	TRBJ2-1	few	TGCGCCAGCAGCTTGGCCGTGGGACTTTCCCTTTACAATGAGCAGTTCTTC	CASSLAVGLSLYNEQFF
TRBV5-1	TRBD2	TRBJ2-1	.	TGCGCCAGCCGAAATCCAGCGGGAAAAGTTGCTGAGCAGTTCTTC	CASRNPAGKVAEQFF
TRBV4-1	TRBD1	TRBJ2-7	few	TGCGCCAGCAGCCAAGGTCCTGGGACAGGGGCCTACGAGCAGTACTTC	CASSQGPGTGAYEQYF
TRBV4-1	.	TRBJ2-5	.	TGCGCCAGCAGCCAAGTGGGGGTAAGGGAGACCCAGTACTTC	CASSQVGVRETQYF
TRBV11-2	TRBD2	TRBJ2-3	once	TGTGCCAGCAGCAGACTTCCGAGCGGGGGGGCCGTAGGTACGCAGTATTTT	CASSRLPSGGAVGTQYF
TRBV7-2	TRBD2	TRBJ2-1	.	TGTGCCAGCAGACGTGGGACTAGCGGGAGTGGTGAGCAGTTCTTC	CASRRGTSGSGEQFF
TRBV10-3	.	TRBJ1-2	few	TGTGCCATCAGTTCACAGGGCTCAAACTATGGCTACACCTTC	CAISSQGSNYGYTF
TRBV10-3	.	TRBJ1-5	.	TGTGCCATCAGTGACCCGAATCCGGATAGCAATCAGCCCCAGCATTTT	CAISDPNPDSNQPQHF
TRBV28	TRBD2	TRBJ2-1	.	TGTGCCAGCAGTACAAAGACTAGCGGCTCCTACAATGAGCAGTTCTTC	CASSTKTSGSYNEQFF
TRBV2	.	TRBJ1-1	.	TGTGCCAGCAGGGGGAGTAACACTGAAGCTTTCTTT	CASRGSNTEAFF
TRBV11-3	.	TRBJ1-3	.	TGTGCCAGCAGCTTATCCCAGGGAGGCGGAAACACCATATATTTT	CASSLSQGGGNTIYF
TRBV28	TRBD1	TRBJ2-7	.	TGTGCCAGCAGTTCTCCGGGGACAGGGAACCACGAGCAGTACTTC	CASSSPGTGNHEQYF
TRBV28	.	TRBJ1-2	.	TGTGCCAGCAGTACATCCGTCGGGAACTATGGCTACACCTTC	CASSTSVGNYGYTF
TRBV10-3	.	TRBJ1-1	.	TGTGCCATCAGTGCGGTGTCGGGGGAAGCTTTCTTT	CAISAVSGEAFF
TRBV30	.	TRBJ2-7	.	TGTGCCTGGAGTGGGACACGAATCTACGAGCAGTACTTC	CAWSGTRIYEQYF